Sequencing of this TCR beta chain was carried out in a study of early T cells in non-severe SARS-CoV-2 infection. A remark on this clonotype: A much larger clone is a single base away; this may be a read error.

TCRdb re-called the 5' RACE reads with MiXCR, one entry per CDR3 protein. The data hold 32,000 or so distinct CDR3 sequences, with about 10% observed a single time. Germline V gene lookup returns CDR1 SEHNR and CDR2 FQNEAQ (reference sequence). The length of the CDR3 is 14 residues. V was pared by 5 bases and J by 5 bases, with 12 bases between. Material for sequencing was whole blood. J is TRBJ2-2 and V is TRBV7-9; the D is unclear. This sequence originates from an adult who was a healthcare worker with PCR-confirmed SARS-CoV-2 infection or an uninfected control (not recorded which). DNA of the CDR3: TGTGCCAGCAGCCTAACCCACAGTACCGGGGAGCTGTTTTTT. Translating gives CASSLTHSTGELFF.